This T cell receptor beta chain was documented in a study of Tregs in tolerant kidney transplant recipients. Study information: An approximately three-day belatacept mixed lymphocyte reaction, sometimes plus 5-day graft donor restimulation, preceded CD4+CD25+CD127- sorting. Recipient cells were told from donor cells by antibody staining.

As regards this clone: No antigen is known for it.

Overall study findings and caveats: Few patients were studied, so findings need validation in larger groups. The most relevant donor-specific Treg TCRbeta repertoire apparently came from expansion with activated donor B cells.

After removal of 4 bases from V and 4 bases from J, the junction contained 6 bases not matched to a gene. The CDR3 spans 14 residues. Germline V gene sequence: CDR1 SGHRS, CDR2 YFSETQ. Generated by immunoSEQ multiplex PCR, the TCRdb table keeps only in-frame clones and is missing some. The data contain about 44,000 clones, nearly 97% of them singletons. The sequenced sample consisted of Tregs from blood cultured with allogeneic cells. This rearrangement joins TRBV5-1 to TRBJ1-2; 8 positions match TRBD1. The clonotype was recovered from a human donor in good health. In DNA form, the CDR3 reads TGCGCCAGCAGCCCCGGACAGGGATTCTATGGCTACACCTTC. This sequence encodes CASSPGQGFYGYTF.